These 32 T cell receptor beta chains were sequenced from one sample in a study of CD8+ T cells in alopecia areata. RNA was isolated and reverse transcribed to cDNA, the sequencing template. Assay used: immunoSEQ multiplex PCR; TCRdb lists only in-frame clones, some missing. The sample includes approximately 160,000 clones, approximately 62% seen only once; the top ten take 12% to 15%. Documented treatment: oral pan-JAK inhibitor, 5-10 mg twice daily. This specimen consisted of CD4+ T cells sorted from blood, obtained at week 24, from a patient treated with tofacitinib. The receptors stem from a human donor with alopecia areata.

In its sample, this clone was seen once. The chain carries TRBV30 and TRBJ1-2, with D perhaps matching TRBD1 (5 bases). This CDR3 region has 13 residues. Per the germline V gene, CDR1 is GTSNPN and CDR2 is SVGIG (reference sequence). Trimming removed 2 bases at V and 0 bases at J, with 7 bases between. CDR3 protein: CAWSKGSNYGYTF. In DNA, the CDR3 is TGTGCCTGGAGTAAGGGGTCTAACTATGGCTACACCTTC. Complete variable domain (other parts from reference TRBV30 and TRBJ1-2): SQTIHQWPATLVQPVGSPLSLECTVEGTSNPNLYWYRQAAGRGLQLLFYSVGIGQISSEVPQNLSASRPQDRQFILSSKKLLLSDSGFYLCAWSKGSNYGYTFGSGTRLTVV.

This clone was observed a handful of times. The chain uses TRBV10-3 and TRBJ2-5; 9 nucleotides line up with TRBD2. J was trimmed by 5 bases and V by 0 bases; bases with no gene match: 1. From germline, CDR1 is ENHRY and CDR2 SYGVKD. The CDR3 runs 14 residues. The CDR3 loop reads CAISESTSGETQYF. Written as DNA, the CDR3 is TGTGCCATCAGTGAGTCGACTAGCGGTGAGACCCAGTACTTC.

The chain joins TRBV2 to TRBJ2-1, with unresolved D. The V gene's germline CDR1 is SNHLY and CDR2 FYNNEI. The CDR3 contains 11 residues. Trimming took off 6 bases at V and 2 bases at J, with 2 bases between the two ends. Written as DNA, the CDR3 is TGTGCCAGCAGCCCCTACAATGAGCAGTTCTTC. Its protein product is CASSPYNEQFF.

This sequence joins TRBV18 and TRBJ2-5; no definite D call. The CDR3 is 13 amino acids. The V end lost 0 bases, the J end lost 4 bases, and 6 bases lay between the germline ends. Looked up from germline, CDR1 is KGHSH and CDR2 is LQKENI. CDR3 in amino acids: CASSPPVRETQYF. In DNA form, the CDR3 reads TGTGCCAGCTCACCACCGGTCCGAGAGACCCAGTACTTC.

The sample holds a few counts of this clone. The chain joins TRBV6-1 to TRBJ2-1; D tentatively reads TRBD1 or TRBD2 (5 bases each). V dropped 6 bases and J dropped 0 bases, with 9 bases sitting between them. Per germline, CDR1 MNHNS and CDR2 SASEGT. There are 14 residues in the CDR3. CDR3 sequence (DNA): TGTGCCAGCAGAGGGACCAGCTCCTACAATGAGCAGTTCTTC. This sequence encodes CASRGTSSYNEQFF.

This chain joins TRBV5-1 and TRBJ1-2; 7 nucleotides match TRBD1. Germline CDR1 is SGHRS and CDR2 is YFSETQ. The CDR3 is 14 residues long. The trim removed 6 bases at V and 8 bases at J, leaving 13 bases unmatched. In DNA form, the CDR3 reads TGCGCCAGCAAGGCTATACAGGGGTTGAGGGGCTACACCTTC. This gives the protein CASKAIQGLRGYTF. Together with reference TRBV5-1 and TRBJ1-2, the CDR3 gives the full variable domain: KAGVTQTPRYLIKTRGQQVTLSCSPISGHRSVSWYQQTPGQGLQFLFEYFSETQRNKGNFPGRFSGRQFSNSRSEMNVSTLELGDSALYLCASKAIQGLRGYTFGSGTRLTVV.

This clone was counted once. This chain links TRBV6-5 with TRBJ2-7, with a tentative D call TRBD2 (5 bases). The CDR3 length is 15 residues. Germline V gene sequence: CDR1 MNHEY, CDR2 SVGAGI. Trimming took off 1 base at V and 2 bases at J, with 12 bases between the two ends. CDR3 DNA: TGTGCCAGCAGTTACTACTCGGGGTCCGCCTACGAGCAGTACTTC. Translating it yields CASSYYSGSAYEQYF.

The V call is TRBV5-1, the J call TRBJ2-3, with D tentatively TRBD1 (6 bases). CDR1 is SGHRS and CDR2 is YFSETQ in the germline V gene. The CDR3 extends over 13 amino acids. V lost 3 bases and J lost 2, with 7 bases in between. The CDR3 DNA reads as TGCGCCAGCAGCTGGGACAACACAGATACGCAGTATTTT. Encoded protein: CASSWDNTDTQYF.

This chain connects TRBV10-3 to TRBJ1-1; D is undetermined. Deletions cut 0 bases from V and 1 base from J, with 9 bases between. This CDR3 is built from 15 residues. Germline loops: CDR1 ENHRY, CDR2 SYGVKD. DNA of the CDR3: TGTGCCATCAGTGAGTCAGGTGCATGGAACACTGAAGCTTTCTTT. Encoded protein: CAISESGAWNTEAFF.

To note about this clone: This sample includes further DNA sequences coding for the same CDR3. CDR3 sequence reads: CASSLAGSGANVLTF. CDR3 sequence (DNA): TGTGCCAGCAGCTTAGCGGGATCGGGGGCCAACGTCCTGACTTTC. This chain joins TRBV7-9 and TRBJ2-6; D remains unclear. The CDR3 length is 15 residues. Trimming shortened V by 0 bases and J by 4 bases, and 7 bases separated the two germline ends. In germline, CDR1 is SEHNR, CDR2 FQNEAQ (reference sequence).

The chain's CDR3 is CSAREETQYF. The CDR3 DNA sequence: TGCAGTGCTAGAGAAGAGACCCAGTACTTC. The V call is TRBV20-1, the J call TRBJ2-5; D unclear. This CDR3 spans 10 amino acids. CDR1 is DFQATT and CDR2 is SNEGSKA in the germline V gene (reference sequence). Trimming took 0 bases from V and 4 from J, leaving 0 bases between them.

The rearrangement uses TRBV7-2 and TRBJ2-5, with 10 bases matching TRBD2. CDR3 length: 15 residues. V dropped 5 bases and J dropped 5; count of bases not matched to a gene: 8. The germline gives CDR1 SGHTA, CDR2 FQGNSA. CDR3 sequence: CASSPASGGVETQYF. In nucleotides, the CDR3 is TGTGCCAGCAGCCCAGCTAGCGGGGGCGTGGAGACCCAGTACTTC.

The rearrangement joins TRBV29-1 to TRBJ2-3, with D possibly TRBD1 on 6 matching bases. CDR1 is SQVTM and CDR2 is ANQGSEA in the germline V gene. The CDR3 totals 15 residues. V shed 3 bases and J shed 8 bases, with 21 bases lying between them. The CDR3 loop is CSVDLLSGTQVTQYF. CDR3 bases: TGCAGCGTTGATTTGTTGTCAGGGACACAAGTTACGCAGTATTTT.

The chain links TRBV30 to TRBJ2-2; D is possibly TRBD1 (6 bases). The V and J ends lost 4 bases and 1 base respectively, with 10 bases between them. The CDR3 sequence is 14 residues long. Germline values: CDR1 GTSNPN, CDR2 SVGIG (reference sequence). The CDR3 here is CAWTLQGNTGELFF. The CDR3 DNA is TGTGCCTGGACCTTACAGGGGAACACCGGGGAGCTGTTTTTT.

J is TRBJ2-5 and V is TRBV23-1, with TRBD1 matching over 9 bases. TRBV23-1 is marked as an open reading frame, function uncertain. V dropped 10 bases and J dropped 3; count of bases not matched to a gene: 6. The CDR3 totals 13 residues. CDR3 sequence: CAIQGAAEETQYF. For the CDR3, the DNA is TGCGCCATACAGGGGGCAGCGGAAGAGACCCAGTACTTC.

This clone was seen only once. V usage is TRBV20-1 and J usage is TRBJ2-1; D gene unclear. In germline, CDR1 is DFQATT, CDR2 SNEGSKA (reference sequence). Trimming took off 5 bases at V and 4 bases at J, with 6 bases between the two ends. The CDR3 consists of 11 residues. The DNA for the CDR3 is TGCAGTGCTCCATTGTACAATGAGCAGTTCTTC. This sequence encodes CSAPLYNEQFF.

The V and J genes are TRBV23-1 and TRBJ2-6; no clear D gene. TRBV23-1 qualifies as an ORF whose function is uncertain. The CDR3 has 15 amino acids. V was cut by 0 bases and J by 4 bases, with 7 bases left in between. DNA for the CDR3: TGCGCCAGCAGTCAATCTCTTTCCGGGGCCAACGTCCTGACTTTC. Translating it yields CASSQSLSGANVLTF.

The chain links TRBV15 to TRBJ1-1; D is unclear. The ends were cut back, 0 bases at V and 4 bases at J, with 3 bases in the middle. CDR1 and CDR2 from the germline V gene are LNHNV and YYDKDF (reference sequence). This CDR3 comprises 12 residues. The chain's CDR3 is CATSRDSTEAFF. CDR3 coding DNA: TGTGCCACCAGCAGAGACAGCACTGAAGCTTTCTTT.

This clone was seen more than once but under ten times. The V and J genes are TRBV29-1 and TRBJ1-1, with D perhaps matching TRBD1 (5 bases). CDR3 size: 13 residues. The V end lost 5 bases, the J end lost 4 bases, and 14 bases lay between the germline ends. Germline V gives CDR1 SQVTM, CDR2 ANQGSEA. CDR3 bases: TGCAGCGTTAAAGGGGTTGGGGGCACTGAAGCTTTCTTT. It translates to CSVKGVGGTEAFF.

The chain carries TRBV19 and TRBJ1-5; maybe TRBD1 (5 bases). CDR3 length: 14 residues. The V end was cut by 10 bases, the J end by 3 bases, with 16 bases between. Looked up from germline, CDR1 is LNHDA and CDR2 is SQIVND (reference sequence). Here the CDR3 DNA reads TGTGCCACCAGTCCAGGGCAGTTCAATCAGCCCCAGCATTTT. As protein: CATSPGQFNQPQHF.

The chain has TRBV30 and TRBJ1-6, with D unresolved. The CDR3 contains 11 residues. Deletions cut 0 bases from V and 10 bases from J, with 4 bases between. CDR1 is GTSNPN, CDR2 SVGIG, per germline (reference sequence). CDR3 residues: CAWSVDSPLHF. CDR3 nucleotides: TGTGCCTGGAGTGTGGACTCACCCCTCCACTTT.

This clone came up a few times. CDR3: CAWNLGTNTEAFF. The CDR3, as DNA: TGTGCCTGGAACCTCGGGACGAACACTGAAGCTTTCTTT. The chain uses TRBV30 and TRBJ1-1; possible D gene TRBD1, 5 bases. CDR1 GTSNPN and CDR2 SVGIG come from the germline V gene (reference sequence). CDR3 length: 13 amino acids. The V end was cut by 4 bases, the J end by 1 base, with 10 bases between.

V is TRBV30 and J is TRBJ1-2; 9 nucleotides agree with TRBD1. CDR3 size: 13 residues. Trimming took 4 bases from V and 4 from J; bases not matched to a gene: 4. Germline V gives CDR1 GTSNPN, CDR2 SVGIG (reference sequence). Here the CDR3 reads CAWKGQGRYGYTF. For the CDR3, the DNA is TGTGCCTGGAAGGGACAGGGCCGCTATGGCTACACCTTC.

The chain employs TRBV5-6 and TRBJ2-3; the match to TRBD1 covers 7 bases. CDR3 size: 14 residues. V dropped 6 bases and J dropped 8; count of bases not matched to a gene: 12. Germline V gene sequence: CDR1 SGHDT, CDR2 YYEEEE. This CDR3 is CASNPRGRGGTQYF. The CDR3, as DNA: TGTGCCAGCAACCCAAGGGGGCGTGGGGGTACGCAGTATTTT.

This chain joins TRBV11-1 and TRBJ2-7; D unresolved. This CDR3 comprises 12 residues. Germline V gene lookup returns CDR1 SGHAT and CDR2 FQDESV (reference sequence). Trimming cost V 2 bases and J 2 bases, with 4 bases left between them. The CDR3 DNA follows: TGTGCCAGCAGCTTAAGCCCCTACGAGCAGTACTTC. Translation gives CASSLSPYEQYF. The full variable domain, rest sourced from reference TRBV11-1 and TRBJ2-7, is EAEVAQSPRYKITEKSQAVAFWCDPISGHATLYWYRQILGQGPELLVQFQDESVVDDSQLPKDRFSAERLKGVDSTLKIQPAELGDSAMYLCASSLSPYEQYFGPGTRLTVT.

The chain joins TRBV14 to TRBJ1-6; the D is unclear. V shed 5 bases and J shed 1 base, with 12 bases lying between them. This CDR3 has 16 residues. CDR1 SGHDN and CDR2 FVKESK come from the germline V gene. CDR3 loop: CASSSRSPSYNSPLHF. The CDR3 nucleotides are TGTGCCAGCAGCTCCCGATCCCCGTCCTATAATTCACCCCTCCACTTT.

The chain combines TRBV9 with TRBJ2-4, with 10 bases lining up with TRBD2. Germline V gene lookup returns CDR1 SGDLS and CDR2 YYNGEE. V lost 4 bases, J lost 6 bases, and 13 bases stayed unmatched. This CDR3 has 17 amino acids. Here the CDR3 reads CASSPMPSGGVGNIQYF. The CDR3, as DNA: TGTGCCAGCAGCCCCATGCCTAGCGGGGGCGTCGGAAACATTCAGTACTTC.

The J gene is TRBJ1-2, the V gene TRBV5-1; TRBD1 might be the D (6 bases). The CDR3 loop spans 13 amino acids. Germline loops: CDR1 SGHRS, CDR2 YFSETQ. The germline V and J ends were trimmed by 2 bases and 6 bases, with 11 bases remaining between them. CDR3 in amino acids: CASSFRDNHGYTF. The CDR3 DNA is TGCGCCAGCAGCTTCCGGGACAACCATGGCTACACCTTC.

The DNA of the CDR3 is TGTGCCAGCAGCCATAAGGGACAGAACTATGGCTACACCTTC. Its translation: CASSHKGQNYGYTF. The rearrangement links TRBV7-9 to TRBJ1-2; 7 bases align to TRBD1. This CDR3 is built from 14 residues. Germline assignment: CDR1 SEHNR and CDR2 FQNEAQ (reference sequence). J gave up 2 bases and V 5 bases, and 5 bases lay outside the gene matches.

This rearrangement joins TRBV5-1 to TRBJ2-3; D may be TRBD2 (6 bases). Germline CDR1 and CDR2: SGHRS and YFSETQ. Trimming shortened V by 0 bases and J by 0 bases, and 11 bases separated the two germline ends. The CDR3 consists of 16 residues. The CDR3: CASSLGVRGSTDTQYF. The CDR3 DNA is TGCGCCAGCAGCTTGGGAGTACGGGGGAGCACAGATACGCAGTATTTT. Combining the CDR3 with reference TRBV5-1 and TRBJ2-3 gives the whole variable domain KAGVTQTPRYLIKTRGQQVTLSCSPISGHRSVSWYQQTPGQGLQFLFEYFSETQRNKGNFPGRFSGRQFSNSRSEMNVSTLELGDSALYLCASSLGVRGSTDTQYFGPGTRLTVL.

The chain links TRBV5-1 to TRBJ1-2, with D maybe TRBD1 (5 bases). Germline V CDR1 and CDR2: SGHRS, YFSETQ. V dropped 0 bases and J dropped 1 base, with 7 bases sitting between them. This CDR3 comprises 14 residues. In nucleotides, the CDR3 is TGCGCCAGCAGCTTGGGGGACGGTAACTATGGCTACACCTTC. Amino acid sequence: CASSLGDGNYGYTF.

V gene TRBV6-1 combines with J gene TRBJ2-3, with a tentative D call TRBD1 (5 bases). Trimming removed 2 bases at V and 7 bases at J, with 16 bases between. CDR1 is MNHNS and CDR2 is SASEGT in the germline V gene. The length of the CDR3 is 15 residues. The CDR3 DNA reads TGTGCCAGCAGTGAATGGAGCAGGGTGCCTTATACGCAGTATTTT. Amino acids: CASSEWSRVPYTQYF.